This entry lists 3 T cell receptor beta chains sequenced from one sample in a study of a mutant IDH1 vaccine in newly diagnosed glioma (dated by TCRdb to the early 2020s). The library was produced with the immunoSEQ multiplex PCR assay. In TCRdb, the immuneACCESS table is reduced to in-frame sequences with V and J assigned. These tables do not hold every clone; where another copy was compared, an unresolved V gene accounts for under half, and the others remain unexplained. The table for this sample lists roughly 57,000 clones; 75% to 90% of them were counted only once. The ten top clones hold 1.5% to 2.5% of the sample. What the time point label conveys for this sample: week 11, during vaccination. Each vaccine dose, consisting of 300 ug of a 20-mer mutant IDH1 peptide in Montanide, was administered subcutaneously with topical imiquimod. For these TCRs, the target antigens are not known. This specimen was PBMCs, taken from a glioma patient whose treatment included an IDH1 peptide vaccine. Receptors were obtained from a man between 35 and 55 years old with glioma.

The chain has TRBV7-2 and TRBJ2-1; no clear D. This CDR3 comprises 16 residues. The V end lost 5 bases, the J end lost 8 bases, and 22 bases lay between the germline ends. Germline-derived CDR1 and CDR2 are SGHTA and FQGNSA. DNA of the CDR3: TGTGCCAGCAGCCCCGCCTGGGGATTGGTCGGAGATGAGCAGTTCTTC. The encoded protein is CASSPAWGLVGDEQFF.

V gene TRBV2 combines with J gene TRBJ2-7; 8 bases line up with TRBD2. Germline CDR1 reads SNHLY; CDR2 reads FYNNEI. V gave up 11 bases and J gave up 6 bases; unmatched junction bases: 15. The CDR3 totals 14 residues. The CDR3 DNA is TGTGCCGGAAAACCGGACGGGGGGGTCCTCGAGCAGTACTTC. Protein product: CAGKPDGGVLEQYF. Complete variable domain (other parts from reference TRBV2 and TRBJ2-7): EPEVTQTPSHQVTQMGQEVILRCVPISNHLYFYWYRQILGQKVEFLVSFYNNEISEKSEIFDDQFSVERPDGSNFTLKIRSTKLEDSAMYFCAGKPDGGVLEQYFGPGTRLTVT.

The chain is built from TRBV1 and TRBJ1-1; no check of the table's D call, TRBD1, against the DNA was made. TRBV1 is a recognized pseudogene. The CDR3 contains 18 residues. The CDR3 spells CTSSRRTGSLLMNTEAFF. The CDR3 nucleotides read TGCACCAGCAGCCGAAGGACAGGGAGTCTTCTGATGAACACTGAAGCTTTCTTT.